Listed below are T cell receptor beta chains from one sample, sequenced in a study of T-cell reconstitution after alpha-beta-depleted transplantation in children. TCRdb reprocessed the PCR reads via MiXCR and lists one record per CDR3 protein. The sample consists of roughly 500,000 distinct CDR3 sequences, 32% of them appearing once. The sequencing used PBMCs from the stem cell graft donor, collected from the stem cell graft. These receptors all stem from a human donor who donated a stem cell graft to a child with aplastic anemia. Each CDR3 is given with its conserved first and last residue. The order of the fields is V gene, CDR3 protein.

v_gene: TRBV28
CDR3aa: CASRPSQGAAGELFF

v_gene: TRBV28
CDR3aa: CASSFSDGTLNQPQHF

v_gene: TRBV20-1
CDR3aa: CSARPSSSGRAGEQFF

v_gene: TRBV6-2/TRBV6-3
CDR3aa: CASKEGTRDTGELFF

v_gene: TRBV25-1
CDR3aa: CASRRDRYPNEQFF

v_gene: TRBV25-1
CDR3aa: CASSGLTEAFF

v_gene: TRBV21-1
CDR3aa: CASSKVLVLSLGEQFF

v_gene: TRBV5-1
CDR3aa: CASSAYRDRIYNEQFF

v_gene: TRBV6-5
CDR3aa: CASSYIGLDTQYF

v_gene: TRBV6-5
CDR3aa: CASSYSPGGGFGETQYF

v_gene: TRBV5-1
CDR3aa: CASSFHDAYSGNTIYF

v_gene: TRBV5-4
CDR3aa: CASRLGQEDTEAFF

v_gene: TRBV20-1
CDR3aa: CSASLQGAHGNQPQHF

v_gene: TRBV20-1
CDR3aa: CSARDRRETQYF

v_gene: TRBV6-6
CDR3aa: CASSRQGWAFF

v_gene: TRBV12-3/TRBV12-4
CDR3aa: CASTKAGGPSNEQFF

v_gene: TRBV9
CDR3aa: CASSVATGGTDTQYF

v_gene: TRBV18
CDR3aa: CASSPPTGADTQYF

v_gene: TRBV7-2
CDR3aa: CASSSGGYSTDTQYF

v_gene: TRBV5-1
CDR3aa: CASSLEKEERWGSYEQYF